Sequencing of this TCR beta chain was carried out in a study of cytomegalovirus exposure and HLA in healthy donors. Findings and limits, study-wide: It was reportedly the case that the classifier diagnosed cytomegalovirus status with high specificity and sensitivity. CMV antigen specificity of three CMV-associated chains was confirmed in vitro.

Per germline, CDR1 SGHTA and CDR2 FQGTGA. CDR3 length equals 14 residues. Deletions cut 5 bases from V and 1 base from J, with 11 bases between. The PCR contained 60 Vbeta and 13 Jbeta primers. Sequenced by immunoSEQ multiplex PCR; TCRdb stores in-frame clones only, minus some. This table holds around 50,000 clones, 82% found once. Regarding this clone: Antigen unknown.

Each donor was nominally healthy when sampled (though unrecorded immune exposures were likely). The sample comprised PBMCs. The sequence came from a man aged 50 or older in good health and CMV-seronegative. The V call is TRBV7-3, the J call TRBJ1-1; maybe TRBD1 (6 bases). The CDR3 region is CASSKTGGNTEAFF. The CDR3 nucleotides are TGTGCCAGCAGCAAGACAGGAGGGAACACTGAAGCTTTCTTT.